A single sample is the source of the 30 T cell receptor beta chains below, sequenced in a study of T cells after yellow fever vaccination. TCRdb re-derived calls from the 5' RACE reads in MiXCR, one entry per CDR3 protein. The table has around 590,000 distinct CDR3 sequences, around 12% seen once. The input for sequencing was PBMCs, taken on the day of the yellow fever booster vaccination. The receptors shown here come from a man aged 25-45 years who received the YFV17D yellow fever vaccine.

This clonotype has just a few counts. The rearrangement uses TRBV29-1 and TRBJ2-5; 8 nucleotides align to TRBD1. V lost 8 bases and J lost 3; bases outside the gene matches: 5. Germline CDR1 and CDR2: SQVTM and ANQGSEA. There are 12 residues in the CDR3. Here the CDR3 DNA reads TGCAGCTCTGAACAGGGGGAAGAGACCCAGTACTTC. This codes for CSSEQGEETQYF.

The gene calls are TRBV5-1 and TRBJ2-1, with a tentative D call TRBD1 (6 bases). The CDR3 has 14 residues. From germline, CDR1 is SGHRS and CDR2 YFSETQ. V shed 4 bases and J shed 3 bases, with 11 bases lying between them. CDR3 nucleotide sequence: TGCGCCAGCAGCAAAGACAGGCACTACAATGAGCAGTTCTTC. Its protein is CASSKDRHYNEQFF.

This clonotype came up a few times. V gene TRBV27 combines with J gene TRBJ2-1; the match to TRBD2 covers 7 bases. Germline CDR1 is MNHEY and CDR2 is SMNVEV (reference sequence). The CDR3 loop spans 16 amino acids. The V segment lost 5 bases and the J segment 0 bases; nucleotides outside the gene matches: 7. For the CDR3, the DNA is TGTGCCAGCAGTCGCGGGGGTCCGTACTCCTACAATGAGCAGTTCTTC. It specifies CASSRGGPYSYNEQFF.

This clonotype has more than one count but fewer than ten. The CDR3 DNA follows: TGTGCCAGCAGTTTAGCAGGGGCGAGTCAGCCCCAGCATTTT. It codes for CASSLAGASQPQHF. The rearrangement links TRBV6-2 or TRBV6-3 to TRBJ1-5; a weak D match, TRBD1 (6 bases). Trimming shortened V by 4 bases and J by 6 bases, and 13 bases separated the two germline ends. The CDR3 sequence is 14 residues long. Germline CDR1 and CDR2: MNHEY and SVGEGT.

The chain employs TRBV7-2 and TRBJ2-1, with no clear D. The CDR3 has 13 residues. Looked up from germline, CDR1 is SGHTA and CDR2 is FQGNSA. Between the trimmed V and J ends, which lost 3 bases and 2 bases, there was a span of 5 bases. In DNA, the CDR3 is TGTGCCAGCAGCTTTACCCCCTACAATGAGCAGTTCTTC. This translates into CASSFTPYNEQFF.

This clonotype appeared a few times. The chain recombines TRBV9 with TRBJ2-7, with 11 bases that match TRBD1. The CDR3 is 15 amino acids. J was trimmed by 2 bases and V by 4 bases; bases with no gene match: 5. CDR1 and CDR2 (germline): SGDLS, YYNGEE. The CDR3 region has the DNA TGTGCCAGCAGCCCCAAGGGACAGGGGGCCTACGAGCAGTACTTC. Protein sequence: CASSPKGQGAYEQYF.

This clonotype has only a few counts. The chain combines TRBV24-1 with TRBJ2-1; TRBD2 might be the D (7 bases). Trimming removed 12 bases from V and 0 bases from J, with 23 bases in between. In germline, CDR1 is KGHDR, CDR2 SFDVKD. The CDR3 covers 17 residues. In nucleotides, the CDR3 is TGTGCCGCTCGCCCTAGCGGACAGAGAGTCTCCTACAATGAGCAGTTCTTC. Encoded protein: CAARPSGQRVSYNEQFF.

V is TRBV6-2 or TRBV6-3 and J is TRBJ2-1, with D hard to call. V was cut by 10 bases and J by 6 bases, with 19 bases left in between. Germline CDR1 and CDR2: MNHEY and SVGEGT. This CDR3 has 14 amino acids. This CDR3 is CATIRPQTGNEQFF. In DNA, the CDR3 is TGTGCCACCATAAGACCCCAGACGGGCAATGAGCAGTTCTTC.

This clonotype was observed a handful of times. The CDR3 nucleotides are TGTGCCAGCAGCCAGATATCGGGGACAGAAGCTTTCTTT. Protein: CASSQISGTEAFF. This rearrangement joins TRBV14 to TRBJ1-1; D might be TRBD1 (6 bases). The germline gives CDR1 SGHDN, CDR2 FVKESK. This CDR3 is 13 amino acids long. V lost 3 bases and J lost 8, with 13 bases in between.

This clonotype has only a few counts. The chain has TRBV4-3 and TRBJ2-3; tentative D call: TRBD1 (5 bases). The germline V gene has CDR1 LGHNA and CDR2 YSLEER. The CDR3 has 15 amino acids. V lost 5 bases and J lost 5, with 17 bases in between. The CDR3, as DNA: TGCGCCAGCAGCGAAAGGGGCCAGCCCAGAGATACGCAGTATTTT. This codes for CASSERGQPRDTQYF.

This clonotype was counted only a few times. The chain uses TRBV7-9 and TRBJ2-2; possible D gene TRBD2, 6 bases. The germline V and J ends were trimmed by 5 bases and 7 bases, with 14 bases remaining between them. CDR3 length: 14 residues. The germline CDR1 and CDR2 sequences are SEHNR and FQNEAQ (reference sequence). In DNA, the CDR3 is TGTGCCAGCAGCGAAGCCCGCGGGAACGGGGAGCTGTTTTTT. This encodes CASSEARGNGELFF.

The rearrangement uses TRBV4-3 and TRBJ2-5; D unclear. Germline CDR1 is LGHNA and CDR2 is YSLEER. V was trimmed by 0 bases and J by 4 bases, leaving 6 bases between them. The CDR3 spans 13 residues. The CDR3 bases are TGCGCCAGCAGCCAAGAGTTTCGAGAGACCCAGTACTTC. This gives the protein CASSQEFRETQYF.

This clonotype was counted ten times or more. DNA for the CDR3: TGTGCCAGCAGCTTAACTGGGGGGGACACTGAAGCTTTCTTT. It yields the protein CASSLTGGDTEAFF. The chain carries TRBV7-3 and TRBJ1-1; D is perhaps TRBD1 (5 bases). Germline assignment: CDR1 SGHTA and CDR2 FQGTGA. V lost 0 bases and J lost 3, with 8 bases in between. The CDR3 has 14 residues.

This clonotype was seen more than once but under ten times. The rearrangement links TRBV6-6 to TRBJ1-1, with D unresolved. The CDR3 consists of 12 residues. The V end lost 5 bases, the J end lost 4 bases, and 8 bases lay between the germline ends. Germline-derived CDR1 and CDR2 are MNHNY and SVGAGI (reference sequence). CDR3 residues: CASSKGLTEAFF. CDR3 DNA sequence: TGTGCCAGCAGTAAGGGTCTCACTGAAGCTTTCTTT.

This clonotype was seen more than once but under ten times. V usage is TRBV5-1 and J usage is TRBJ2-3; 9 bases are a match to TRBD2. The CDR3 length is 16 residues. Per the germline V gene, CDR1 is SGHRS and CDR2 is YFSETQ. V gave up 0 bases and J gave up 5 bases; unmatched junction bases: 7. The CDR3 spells CASSLEAGGPRDTQYF. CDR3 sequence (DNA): TGCGCCAGCAGCTTGGAAGCGGGAGGCCCGAGAGATACGCAGTATTTT.

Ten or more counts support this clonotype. DNA of the CDR3: TGTGCCAGCAGTCCCATTAGCGGGAACACCGGGGAGCTGTTTTTT. Protein: CASSPISGNTGELFF. The chain carries TRBV12-3 or TRBV12-4 and TRBJ2-2; D may be TRBD2 (6 bases). The germline V and J ends were trimmed by 5 bases and 1 base, with 11 bases remaining between them. The CDR3 covers 15 residues.

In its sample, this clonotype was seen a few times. The CDR3 loop is CASSFPGLAGVEQFF. The CDR3 DNA is TGTGCCAGCAGTTTCCCGGGACTAGCGGGAGTTGAGCAGTTCTTC. This chain links TRBV12-3 or TRBV12-4 with TRBJ2-1, with 14 bases identical to TRBD2. This CDR3 has 15 residues. Losses at the gene ends were 3 bases for V and 9 bases for J; bases not matched to a gene: 4.

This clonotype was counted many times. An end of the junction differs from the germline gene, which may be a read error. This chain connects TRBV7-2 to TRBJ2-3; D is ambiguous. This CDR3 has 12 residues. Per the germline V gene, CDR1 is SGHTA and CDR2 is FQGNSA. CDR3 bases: TGCGCCAGCAGCCCCCCCACAGATACGCAGTATTTT. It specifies CASSPPTDTQYF.

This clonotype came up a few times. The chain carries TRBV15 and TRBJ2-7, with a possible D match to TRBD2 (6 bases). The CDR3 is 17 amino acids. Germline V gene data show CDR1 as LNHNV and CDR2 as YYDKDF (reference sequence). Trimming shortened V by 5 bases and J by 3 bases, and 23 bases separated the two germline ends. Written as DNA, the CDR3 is TGTGCCACCAGCTCTGAAGGAGGGATCAACCAACGCTACGAGCAGTACTTC. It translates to CATSSEGGINQRYEQYF.

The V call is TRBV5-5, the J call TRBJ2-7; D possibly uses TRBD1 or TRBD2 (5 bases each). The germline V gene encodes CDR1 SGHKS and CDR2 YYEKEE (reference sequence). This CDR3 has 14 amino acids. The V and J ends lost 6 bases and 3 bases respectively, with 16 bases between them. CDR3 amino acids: CASTAGTDDYEQYF. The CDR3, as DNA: TGTGCCAGCACCGCCGGGACCGACGACTACGAGCAGTACTTC.

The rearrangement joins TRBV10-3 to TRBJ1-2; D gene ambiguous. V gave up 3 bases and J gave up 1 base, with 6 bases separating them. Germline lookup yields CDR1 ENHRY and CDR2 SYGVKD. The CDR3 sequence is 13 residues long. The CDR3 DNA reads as TGTGCCATCAGTGAAGGGCATAACTATGGCTACACCTTC. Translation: CAISEGHNYGYTF.

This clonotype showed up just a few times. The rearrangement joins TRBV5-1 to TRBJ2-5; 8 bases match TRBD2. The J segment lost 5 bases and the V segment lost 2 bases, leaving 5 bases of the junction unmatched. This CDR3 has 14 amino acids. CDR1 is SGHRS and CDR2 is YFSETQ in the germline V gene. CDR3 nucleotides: TGCGCCAGCAGCTTCGGGAGGGAGAGGGAGACCCAGTACTTC. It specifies CASSFGRERETQYF.

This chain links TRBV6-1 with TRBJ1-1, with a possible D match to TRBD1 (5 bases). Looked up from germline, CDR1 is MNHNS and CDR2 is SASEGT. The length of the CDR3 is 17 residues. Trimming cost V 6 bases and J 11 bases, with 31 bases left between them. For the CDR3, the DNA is TGTGCCAGCAGAAATGACAGAACAACCCCTTACACTGAGGGGGCTTTCTTT. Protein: CASRNDRTTPYTEGAFF.

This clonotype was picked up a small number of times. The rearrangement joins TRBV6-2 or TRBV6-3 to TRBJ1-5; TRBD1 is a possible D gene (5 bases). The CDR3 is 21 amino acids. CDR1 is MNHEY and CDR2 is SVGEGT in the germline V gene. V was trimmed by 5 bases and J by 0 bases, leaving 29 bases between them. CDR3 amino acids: CASSPAGQGRDPSYSNQPQHF. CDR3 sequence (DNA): TGTGCCAGCAGTCCCGCTGGGCAGGGAAGAGACCCTTCCTATAGCAATCAGCCCCAGCATTTT.

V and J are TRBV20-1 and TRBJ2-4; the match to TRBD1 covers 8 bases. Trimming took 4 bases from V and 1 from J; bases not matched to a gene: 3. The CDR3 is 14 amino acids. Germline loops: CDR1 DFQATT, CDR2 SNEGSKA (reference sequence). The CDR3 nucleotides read TGCAGTGCTATGGGACAGGTCGCCAAAAACATTCAGTACTTC. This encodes CSAMGQVAKNIQYF.

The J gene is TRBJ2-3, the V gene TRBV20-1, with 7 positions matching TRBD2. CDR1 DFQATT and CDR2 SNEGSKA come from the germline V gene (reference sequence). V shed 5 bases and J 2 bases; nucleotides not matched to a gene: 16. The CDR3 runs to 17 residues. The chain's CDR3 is CSAEAPPASGFTDTQYF. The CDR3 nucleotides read TGCAGTGCTGAGGCTCCCCCGGCTAGCGGATTCACAGATACGCAGTATTTT.

CDR3 DNA: TGCGCCAGCAGTCAACGACACAGGGGAGAGACCCAGTACTTC. Translated, it gives CASSQRHRGETQYF. The rearrangement uses TRBV23-1 and TRBJ2-5; 7 bases are shared with TRBD1. TRBV23-1 is an ORF for which the function is uncertain. This CDR3 spans 14 amino acids. Trimming cost V 2 bases and J 4 bases; bases outside gene matches: 4.

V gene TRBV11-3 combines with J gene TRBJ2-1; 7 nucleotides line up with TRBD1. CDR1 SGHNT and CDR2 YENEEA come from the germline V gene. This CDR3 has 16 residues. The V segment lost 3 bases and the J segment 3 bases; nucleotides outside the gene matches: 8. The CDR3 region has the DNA TGTGCCAGCAGCTTTGCTAAGGGGGCCATCTACAATGAGCAGTTCTTC. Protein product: CASSFAKGAIYNEQFF.

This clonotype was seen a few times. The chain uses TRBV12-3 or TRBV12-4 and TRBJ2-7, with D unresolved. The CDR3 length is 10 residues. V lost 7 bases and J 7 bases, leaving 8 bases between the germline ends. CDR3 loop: CASIGIEQYF. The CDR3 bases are TGTGCCAGCATAGGGATAGAGCAGTACTTC.

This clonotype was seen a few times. The CDR3 loop is CASSLAASGNTGELFF. The CDR3, as DNA: TGTGCCAGCAGCTTAGCTGCTAGCGGTAACACCGGGGAGCTGTTTTTT. The gene calls are TRBV7-2 and TRBJ2-2; 7 nucleotides match TRBD2. From germline, CDR1 is SGHTA and CDR2 FQGNSA. Germline trimming cut 0 bases from V and 2 bases from J; bases unmatched to any gene: 3. The CDR3 consists of 16 residues.